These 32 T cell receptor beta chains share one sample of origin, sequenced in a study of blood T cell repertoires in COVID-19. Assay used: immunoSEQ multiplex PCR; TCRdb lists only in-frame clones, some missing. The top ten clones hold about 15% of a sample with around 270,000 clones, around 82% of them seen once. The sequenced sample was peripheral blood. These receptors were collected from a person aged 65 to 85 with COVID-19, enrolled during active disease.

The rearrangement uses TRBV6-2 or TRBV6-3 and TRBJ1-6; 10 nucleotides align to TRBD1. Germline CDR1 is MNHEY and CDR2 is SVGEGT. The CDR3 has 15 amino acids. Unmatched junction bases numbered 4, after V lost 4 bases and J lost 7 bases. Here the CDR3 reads CASSWATGGNSPLHF. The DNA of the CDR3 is TGTGCCAGCAGTTGGGCGACAGGGGGCAATTCACCCCTCCACTTT.

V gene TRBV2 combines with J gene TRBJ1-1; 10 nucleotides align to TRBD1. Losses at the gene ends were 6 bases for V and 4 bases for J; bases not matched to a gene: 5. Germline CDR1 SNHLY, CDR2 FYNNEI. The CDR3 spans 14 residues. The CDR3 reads CASRETGGGTEAFF. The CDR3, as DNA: TGTGCCAGCAGGGAGACAGGGGGCGGCACTGAAGCTTTCTTT. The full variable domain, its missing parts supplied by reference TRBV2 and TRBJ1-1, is EPEVTQTPSHQVTQMGQEVILRCVPISNHLYFYWYRQILGQKVEFLVSFYNNEISEKSEIFDDQFSVERPDGSNFTLKIRSTKLEDSAMYFCASRETGGGTEAFFGQGTRLTVV.

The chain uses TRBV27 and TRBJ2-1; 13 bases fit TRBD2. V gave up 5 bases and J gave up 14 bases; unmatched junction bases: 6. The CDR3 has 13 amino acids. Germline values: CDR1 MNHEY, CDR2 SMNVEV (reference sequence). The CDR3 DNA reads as TGTGCCAGCAGTCCACTAGCGGGGGGGGCTAAGTTCTTC. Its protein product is CASSPLAGGAKFF.

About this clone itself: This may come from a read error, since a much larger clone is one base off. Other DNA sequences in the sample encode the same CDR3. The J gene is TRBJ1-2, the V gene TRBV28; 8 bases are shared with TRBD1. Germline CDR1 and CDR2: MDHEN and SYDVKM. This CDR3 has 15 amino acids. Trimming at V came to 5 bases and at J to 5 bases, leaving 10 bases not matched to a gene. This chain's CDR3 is CASSPPTDRGYGYTF. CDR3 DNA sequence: TGTGCCAGCAGTCCCCCCACTGACAGGGGTTATGGCTACACCTTC.

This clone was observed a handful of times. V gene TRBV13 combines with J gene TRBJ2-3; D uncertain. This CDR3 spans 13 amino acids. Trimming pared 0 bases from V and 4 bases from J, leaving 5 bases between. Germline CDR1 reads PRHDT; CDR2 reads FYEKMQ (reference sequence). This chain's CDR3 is CASSLGRADTQYF. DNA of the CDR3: TGTGCCAGCAGCTTAGGCCGAGCAGATACGCAGTATTTT.

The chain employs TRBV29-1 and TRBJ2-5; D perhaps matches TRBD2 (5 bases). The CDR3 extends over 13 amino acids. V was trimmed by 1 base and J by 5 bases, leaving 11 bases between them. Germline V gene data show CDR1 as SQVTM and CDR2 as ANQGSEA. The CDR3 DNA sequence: TGCAGCGTTGAAGTACGGACGGGGGAGACCCAGTACTTC. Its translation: CSVEVRTGETQYF. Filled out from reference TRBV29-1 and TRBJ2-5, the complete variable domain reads SAVISQKPSRDICQRGTSLTIQCQVDSQVTMMFWYRQQPGQSLTLIATANQGSEATYESGFVIDKFPISRPNLTFSTLTVSNMSPEDSSIYLCSVEVRTGETQYFGPGTRLLVL.

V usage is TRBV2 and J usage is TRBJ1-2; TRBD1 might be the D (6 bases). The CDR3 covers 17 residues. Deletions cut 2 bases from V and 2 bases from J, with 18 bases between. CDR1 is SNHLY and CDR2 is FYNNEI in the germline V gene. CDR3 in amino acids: CASSEFRPTGPNYGYTF. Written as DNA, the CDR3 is TGTGCCAGCAGTGAATTTAGGCCGACAGGCCCGAACTATGGCTACACCTTC. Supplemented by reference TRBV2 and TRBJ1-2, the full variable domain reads EPEVTQTPSHQVTQMGQEVILRCVPISNHLYFYWYRQILGQKVEFLVSFYNNEISEKSEIFDDQFSVERPDGSNFTLKIRSTKLEDSAMYFCASSEFRPTGPNYGYTFGSGTRLTVV.

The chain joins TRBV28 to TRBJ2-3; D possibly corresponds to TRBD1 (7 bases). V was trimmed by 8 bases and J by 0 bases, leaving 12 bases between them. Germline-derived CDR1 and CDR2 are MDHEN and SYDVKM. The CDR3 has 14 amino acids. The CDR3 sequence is CASSQGGSTDTQYF. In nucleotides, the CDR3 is TGTGCCAGCTCTCAGGGGGGAAGCACAGATACGCAGTATTTT.

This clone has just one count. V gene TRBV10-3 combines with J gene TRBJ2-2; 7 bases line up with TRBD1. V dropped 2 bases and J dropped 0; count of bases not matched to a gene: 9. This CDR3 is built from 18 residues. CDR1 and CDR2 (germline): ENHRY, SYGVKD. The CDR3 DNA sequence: TGTGCCATCAGTGAGCCCCCCCGGGACAGCCCGAACACCGGGGAGCTGTTTTTT. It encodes CAISEPPRDSPNTGELFF.

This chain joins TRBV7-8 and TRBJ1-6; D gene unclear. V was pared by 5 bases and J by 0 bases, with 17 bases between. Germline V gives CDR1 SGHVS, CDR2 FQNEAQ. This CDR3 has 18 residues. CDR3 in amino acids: CASSRVGLMSSYNSPLHF. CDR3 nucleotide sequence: TGTGCCAGCAGCCGAGTCGGACTCATGAGCTCCTATAATTCACCCCTCCACTTT.

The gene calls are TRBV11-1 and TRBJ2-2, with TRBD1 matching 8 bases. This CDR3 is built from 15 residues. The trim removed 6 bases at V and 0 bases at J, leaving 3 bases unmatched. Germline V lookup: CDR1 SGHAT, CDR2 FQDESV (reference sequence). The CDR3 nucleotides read TGTGCCAGCAGGTTGGACAGGGCGAACACCGGGGAGCTGTTTTTT. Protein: CASRLDRANTGELFF.

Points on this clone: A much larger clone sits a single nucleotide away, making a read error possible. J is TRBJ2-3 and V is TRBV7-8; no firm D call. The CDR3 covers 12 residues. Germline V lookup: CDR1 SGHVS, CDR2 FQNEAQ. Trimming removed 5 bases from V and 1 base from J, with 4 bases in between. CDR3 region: CASSPRTDTQYF. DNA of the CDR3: TGTGCCAGCAGCCCTCGCACAGATACGCAGTATTTT.

In nucleotides, the CDR3 is TGTGCCAGCAGTTATCTAGCAGCCGGGGAGACCCAGTACTTC. This gives the protein CASSYLAAGETQYF. The chain carries TRBV6-6 and TRBJ2-5; TRBD2 is a possible D gene (5 bases). Germline CDR1 and CDR2: MNHNY and SVGAGI (reference sequence). CDR3 length equals 14 residues. V shed 3 bases and J shed 5 bases, with 13 bases lying between them.

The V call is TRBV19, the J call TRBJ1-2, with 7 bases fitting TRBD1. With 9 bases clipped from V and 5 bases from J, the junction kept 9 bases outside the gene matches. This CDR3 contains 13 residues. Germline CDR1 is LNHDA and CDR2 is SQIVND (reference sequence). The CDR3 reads CASEPGQRYGYTF. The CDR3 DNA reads TGTGCCAGCGAACCGGGACAGAGATATGGCTACACCTTC.

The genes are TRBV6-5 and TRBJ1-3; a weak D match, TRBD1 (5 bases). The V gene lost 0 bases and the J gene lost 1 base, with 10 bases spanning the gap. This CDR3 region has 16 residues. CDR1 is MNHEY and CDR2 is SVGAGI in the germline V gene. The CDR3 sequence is CASSYSGVSSGNTIYF. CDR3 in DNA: TGTGCCAGCAGTTACTCAGGGGTATCATCTGGAAACACCATATATTTT.

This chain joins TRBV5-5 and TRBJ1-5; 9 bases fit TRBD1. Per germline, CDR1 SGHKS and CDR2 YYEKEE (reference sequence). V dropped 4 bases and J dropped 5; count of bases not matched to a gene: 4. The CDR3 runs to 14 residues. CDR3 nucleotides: TGTGCCAGCAGCCCGGGACAGGGCTATCAGCCCCAGCATTTT. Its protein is CASSPGQGYQPQHF.

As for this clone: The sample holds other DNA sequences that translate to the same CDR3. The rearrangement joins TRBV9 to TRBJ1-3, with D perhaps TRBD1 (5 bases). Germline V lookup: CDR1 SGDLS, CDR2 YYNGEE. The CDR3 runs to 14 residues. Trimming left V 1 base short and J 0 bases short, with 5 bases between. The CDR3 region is CASSVQGSGNTIYF. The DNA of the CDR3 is TGTGCCAGCAGCGTACAGGGCTCTGGAAACACCATATATTTT.

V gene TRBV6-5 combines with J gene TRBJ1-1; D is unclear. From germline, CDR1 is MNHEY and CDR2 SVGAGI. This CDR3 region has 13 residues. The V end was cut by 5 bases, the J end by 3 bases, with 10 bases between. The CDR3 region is CASSPSGDTEAFF. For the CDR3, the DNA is TGTGCCAGCAGTCCAAGCGGGGACACTGAAGCTTTCTTT.

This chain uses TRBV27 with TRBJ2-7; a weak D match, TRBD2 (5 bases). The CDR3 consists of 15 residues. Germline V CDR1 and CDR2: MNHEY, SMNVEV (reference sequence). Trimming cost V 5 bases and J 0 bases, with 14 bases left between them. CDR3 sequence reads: CASSPGLLSSYEQYF. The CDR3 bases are TGTGCCAGCAGTCCCGGACTCCTAAGCTCCTACGAGCAGTACTTC.

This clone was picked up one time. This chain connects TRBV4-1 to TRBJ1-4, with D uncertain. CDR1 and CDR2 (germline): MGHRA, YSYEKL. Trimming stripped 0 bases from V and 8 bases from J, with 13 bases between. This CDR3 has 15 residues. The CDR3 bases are TGCGCCAGCAGCCAAGACCCCGGGATAGAGGAAAAACTGTTTTTT. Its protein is CASSQDPGIEEKLFF.

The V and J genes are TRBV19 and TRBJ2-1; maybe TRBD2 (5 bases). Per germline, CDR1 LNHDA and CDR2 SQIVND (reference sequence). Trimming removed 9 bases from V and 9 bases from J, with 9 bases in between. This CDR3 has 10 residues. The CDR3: CASGVPEQFF. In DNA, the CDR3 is TGTGCCAGCGGGGTGCCTGAGCAGTTCTTC.

The CDR3 DNA sequence: TGTGCCAGCAGCACCGGACAGGCTGGTAATGAAAAACTGTTTTTT. This encodes CASSTGQAGNEKLFF. The chain has TRBV7-2 and TRBJ1-4; 7 positions match TRBD1. The V gene end was trimmed by 5 bases and the J gene end by 4 bases; junction bases not matched to a gene: 7. Germline V gene sequence: CDR1 SGHTA, CDR2 FQGNSA. This CDR3 is built from 15 residues. The whole variable domain, remainder taken from reference TRBV7-2 and TRBJ1-4, is GAGVSQSPSNKVTEKGKDVELRCDPISGHTALYWYRQSLGQGLEFLIYFQGNSAPDKSGLPSDRFSAERTGGSVSTLTIQRTQQEDSAVYLCASSTGQAGNEKLFFGSGTQLSVL.

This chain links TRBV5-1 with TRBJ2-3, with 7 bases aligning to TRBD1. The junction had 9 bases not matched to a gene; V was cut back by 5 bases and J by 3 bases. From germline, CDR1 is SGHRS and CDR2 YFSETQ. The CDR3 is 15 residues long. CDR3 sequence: CASSTAGDRTDTQYF. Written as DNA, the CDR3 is TGCGCCAGCAGTACAGCTGGGGACAGAACAGATACGCAGTATTTT. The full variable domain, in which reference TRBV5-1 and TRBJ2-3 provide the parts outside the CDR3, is KAGVTQTPRYLIKTRGQQVTLSCSPISGHRSVSWYQQTPGQGLQFLFEYFSETQRNKGNFPGRFSGRQFSNSRSEMNVSTLELGDSALYLCASSTAGDRTDTQYFGPGTRLTVL.

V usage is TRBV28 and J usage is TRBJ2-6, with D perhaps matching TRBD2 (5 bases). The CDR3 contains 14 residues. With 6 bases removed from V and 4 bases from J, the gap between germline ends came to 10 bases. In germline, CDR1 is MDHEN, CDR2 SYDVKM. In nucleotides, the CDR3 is TGTGCCAGCAGATGGGGAGACGGGGCCAACGTCCTGACTTTC. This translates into CASRWGDGANVLTF.

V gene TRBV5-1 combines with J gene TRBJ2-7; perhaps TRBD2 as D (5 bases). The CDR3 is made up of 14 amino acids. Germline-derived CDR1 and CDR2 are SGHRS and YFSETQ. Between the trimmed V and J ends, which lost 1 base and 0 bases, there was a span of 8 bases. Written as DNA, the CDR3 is TGCGCCAGCAGCTTGATGGGGAGCTCCTACGAGCAGTACTTC. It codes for CASSLMGSSYEQYF. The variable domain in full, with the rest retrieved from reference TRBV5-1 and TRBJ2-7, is KAGVTQTPRYLIKTRGQQVTLSCSPISGHRSVSWYQQTPGQGLQFLFEYFSETQRNKGNFPGRFSGRQFSNSRSEMNVSTLELGDSALYLCASSLMGSSYEQYFGPGTRLTVT.

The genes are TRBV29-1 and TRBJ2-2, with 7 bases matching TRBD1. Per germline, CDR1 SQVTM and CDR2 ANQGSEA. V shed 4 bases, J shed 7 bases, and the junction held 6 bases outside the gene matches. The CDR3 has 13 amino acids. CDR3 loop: CSVVTGRIGELFF. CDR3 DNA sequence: TGCAGCGTTGTGACAGGGCGGATCGGGGAGCTGTTTTTT.

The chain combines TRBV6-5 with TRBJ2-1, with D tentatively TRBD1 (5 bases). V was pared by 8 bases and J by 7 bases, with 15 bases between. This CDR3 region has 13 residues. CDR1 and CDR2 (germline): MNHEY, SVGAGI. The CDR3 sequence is CASGPTHRNEQFF. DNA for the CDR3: TGTGCCAGCGGACCAACACACAGGAATGAGCAGTTCTTC.

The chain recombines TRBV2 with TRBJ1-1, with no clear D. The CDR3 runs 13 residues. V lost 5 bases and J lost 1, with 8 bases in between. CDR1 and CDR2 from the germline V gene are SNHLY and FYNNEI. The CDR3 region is CASSQHTNTEAFF. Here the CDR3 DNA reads TGTGCCAGCAGTCAACATACGAACACTGAAGCTTTCTTT. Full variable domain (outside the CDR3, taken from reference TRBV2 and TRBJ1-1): EPEVTQTPSHQVTQMGQEVILRCVPISNHLYFYWYRQILGQKVEFLVSFYNNEISEKSEIFDDQFSVERPDGSNFTLKIRSTKLEDSAMYFCASSQHTNTEAFFGQGTRLTVV.

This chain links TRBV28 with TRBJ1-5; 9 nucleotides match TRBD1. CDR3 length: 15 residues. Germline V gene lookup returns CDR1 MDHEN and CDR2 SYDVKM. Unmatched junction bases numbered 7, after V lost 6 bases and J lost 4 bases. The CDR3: CASRPDRGVNQPQHF. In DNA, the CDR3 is TGTGCCAGCAGACCTGACAGGGGGGTAAATCAGCCCCAGCATTTT.

CDR3 protein: CAWQGSGELFF. CDR3 in DNA: TGTGCCTGGCAGGGGTCCGGGGAGCTGTTTTTT. This rearrangement joins TRBV30 to TRBJ2-2; weak D call: TRBD1 (6 bases). V lost 5 bases and J lost 6, with 7 bases in between. Germline values: CDR1 GTSNPN, CDR2 SVGIG (reference sequence). The CDR3 is made up of 11 amino acids.

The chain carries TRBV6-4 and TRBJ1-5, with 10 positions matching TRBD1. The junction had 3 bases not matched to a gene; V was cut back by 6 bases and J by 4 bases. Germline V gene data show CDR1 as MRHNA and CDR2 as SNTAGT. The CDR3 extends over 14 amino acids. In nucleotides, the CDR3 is TGTGCCAGCAGGGAGGGACAGGGGAATCAGCCCCAGCATTTT. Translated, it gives CASREGQGNQPQHF.

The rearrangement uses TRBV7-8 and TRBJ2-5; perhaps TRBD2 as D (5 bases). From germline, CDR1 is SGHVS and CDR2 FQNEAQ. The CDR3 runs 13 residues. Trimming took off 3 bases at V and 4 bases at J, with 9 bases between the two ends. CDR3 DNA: TGTGCCAGCAGCTTCGGGCGGGTAGAGACCCAGTACTTC. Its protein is CASSFGRVETQYF.